The clone carrying this T cell receptor beta chain has a count of ten or more. CDR1 SGHNT and CDR2 YYREEE come from the germline V gene (reference sequence). V shed 4 bases and J shed 2 bases, with 12 bases lying between them. CDR3 length: 14 amino acids. The repertoire came from unfractionated whole blood and reflected all unsorted peripheral T cells. Reverse transcription used around 500 ng RNA and constant-region primers for alpha and beta. Each of the alpha and beta chains got its own library through chain-specific third strand synthesis with indices. Via MiXCR, TCRdb re-called the 5' RACE reads, giving one row per CDR3 protein. Of tens of thousands of distinct CDR3 sequences listed, approximately 9% are singletons. The data derive from a study of HIV-infected patients and healthy controls.

This receptor was identified in an adult in good health. The chain employs TRBV5-4 and TRBJ1-2, with D hard to call. The sample consisted of blood. DNA of the CDR3: TGTGCCAGCAGCGAAGGATCAGCCAACTATGGCTACACCTTC. Translated: CASSEGSANYGYTF.